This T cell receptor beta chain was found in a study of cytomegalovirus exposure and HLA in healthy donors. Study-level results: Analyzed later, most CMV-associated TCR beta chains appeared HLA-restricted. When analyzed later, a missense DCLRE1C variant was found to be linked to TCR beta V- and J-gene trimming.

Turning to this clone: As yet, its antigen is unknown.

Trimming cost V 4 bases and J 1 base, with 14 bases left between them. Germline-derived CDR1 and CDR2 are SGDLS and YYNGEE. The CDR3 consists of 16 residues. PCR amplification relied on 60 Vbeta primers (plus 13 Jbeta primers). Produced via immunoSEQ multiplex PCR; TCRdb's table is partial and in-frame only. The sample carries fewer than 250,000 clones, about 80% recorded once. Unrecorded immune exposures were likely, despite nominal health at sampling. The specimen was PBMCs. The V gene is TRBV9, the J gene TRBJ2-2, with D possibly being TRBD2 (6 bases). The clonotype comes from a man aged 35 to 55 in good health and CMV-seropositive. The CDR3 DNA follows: TGTGCCAGCAGCCCACCGGGACTCTTGAACACCGGGGAGCTGTTTTTT. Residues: CASSPPGLLNTGELFF.